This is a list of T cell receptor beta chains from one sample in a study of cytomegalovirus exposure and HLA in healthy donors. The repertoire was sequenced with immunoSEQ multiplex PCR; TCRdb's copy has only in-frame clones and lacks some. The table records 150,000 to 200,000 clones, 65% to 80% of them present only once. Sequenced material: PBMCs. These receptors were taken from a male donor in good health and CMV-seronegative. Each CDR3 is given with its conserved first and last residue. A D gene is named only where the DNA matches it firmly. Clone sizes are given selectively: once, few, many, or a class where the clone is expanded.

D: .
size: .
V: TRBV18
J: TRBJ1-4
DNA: TGTGCCAGCTCACCACCAACAGGCCGACCAACTAATGAAAAACTGTTTTTT
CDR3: CASSPPTGRPTNEKLFF

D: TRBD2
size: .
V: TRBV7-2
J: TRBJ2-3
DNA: TGTGCCAGCAGCTTCCCGACTAGCAGAGATACGCAGTATTTT
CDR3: CASSFPTSRDTQYF

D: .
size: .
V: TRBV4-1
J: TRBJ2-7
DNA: TGCGCCAGCAGCCAAGACCAGACAGGCTACTACGAGCAGTACTTC
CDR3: CASSQDQTGYYEQYF

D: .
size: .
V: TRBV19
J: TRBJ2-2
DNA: TGTGCCAGTGGGCCCTTGGGCACCGGGGAGCTGTTTTTT
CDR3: CASGPLGTGELFF

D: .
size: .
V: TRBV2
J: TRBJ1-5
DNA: TGTGCCAGCAGTGAAGACGGGTATAGCAATCAGCCCCAGCATTTT
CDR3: CASSEDGYSNQPQHF

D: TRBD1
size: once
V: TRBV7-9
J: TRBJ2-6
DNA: TGTGCCAGCAGCCTCTGGACAGGCCCGCCTGGGGCCAACGTCCTGACTTTC
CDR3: CASSLWTGPPGANVLTF

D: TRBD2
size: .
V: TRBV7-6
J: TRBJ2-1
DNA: TGTGCCAGCAGCTCCCATAGCGGGAGGGCGCTTGGCTACAATGAGCAGTTCTTC
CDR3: CASSSHSGRALGYNEQFF

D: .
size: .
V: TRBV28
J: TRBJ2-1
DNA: TGTGCCAGCGCCCAGAAATCCTACAATGAGCAGTTCTTC
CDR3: CASAQKSYNEQFF

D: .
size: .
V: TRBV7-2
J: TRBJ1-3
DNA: TGTGCCAGCATCCCCCCCGGGAGGCCCTCTGGAAACACCATATATTTT
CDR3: CASIPPGRPSGNTIYF

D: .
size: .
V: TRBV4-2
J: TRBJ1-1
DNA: TGTGCCAGCAGCCGTTTTGAGGGAACTGAAGCTTTCTTT
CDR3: CASSRFEGTEAFF

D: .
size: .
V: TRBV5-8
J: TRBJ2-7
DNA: TGTGCCAGCAGCTTGACAGAGATCTACGAGCAGTACTTC
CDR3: CASSLTEIYEQYF

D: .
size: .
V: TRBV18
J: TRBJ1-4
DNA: TGTGCCAGCTCACTAGAGTTGAATGAAAAACTGTTTTTT
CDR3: CASSLELNEKLFF

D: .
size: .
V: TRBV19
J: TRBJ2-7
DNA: TGTGCCAGTAGTATGGGAGGAGCTTCCTACGAGCAGTACTTC
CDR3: CASSMGGASYEQYF

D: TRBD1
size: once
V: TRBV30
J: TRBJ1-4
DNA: TGTGCCTGGAGGGACAGGGGTAGAACTAATGAAAAACTGTTTTTT
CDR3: CAWRDRGRTNEKLFF

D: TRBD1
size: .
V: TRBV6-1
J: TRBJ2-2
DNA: TGTGCCAGCGATGACAGGGGGAACACCGGGGAGCTGTTTTTT
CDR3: CASDDRGNTGELFF

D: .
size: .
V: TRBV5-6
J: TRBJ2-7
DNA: TGTGCCAGCAGCTTGAGGGGGTTATTATCCTACGAGCAGTACTTC
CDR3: CASSLRGLLSYEQYF

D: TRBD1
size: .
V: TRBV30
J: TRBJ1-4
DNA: TGTGCCTGGAGTGCCGGGACAGGGGGAATGAATAATGAAAAACTGTTTTTT
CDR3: CAWSAGTGGMNNEKLFF

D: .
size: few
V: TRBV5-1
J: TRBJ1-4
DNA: TGCGCCAGCAGCTTGGGGGGGGGAGCAACTAATGAAAAACTGTTTTTT
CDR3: CASSLGGGATNEKLFF

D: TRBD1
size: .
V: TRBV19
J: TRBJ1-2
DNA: TGTGCCAGTAGTATCCGGACAGGGGGAAACGGCTACACCTTC
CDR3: CASSIRTGGNGYTF

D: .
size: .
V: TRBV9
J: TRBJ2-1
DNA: TGTGCCAGCAGCGTTGCGGGAAACTCCTACAATGAGCAGTTCTTC
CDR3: CASSVAGNSYNEQFF

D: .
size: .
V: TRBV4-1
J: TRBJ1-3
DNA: TGCGCCAGCAGCTCCACTTGGGGCAGCTACTCTGGAAACACCATATATTTT
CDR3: CASSSTWGSYSGNTIYF

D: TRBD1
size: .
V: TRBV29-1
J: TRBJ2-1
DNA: TGCAGCGTTGACAGGTGGGACAGGGGACTCGATGAGCAGTTCTTC
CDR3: CSVDRWDRGLDEQFF

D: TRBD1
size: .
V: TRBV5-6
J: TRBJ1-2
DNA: TGTGCCAGCAGCTTTAGGACAGGGAGTAACTATGGCTACACCTTC
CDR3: CASSFRTGSNYGYTF

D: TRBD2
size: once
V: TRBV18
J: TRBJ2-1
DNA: TGTGCCAGCTCACCATGGCTAGCGGGAGGTGAAGAGCAGTTCTTC
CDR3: CASSPWLAGGEEQFF

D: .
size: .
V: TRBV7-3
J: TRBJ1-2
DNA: TGTGCCAGCAGCCCCGGGGGGGGAAACTATGGCTACACCTTC
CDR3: CASSPGGGNYGYTF

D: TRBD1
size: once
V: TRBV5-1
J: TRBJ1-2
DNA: TGCGCCAGCAGCTCCTCGGCAGGGGGCTATGGCTACACCTTC
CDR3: CASSSSAGGYGYTF

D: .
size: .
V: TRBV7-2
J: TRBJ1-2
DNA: TGTGCCAGCAGCTTAGATCGCAGGCACTATGGCTACACCTTC
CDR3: CASSLDRRHYGYTF

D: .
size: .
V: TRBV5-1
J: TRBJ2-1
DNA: TGCGCCAGCAGCTTACAGGTATTGCATGAGCAGTTCTTC
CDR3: CASSLQVLHEQFF

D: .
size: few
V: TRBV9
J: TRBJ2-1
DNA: TGTGCCAGCAGCGTAGTTGGCAAGCGGGCTAGCTACAATGAGCAGTTCTTC
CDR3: CASSVVGKRASYNEQFF

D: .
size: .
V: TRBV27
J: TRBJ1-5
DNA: TGTGCCTGCAGACCGACAGGAATTTTCAATCAGCCCCAGCATTTT
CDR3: CACRPTGIFNQPQHF

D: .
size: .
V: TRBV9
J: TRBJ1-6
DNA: TGTGCCAGCAGCGTAGCAAATTCACCCCTCCACTTT
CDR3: CASSVANSPLHF

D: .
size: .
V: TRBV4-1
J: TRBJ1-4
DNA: TGCGCCAGCAGCCAGACAGCAACTAATGAAAAACTGTTTTTT
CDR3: CASSQTATNEKLFF

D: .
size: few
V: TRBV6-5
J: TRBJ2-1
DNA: TGTGCCAGCAGTTACTCTGGGGCTATTATGTACAATGAGCAGTTCTTC
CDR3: CASSYSGAIMYNEQFF

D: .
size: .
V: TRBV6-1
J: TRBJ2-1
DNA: TGTGCCAGCACTCGCTACCCCACAGGGTCCAATGAGCAGTTCTTC
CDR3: CASTRYPTGSNEQFF

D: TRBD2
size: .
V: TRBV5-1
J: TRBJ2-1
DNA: TGCGCCAGCAGCTTGGCCGGGACTAGCGGGGGGTATGAGCAGTTCTTC
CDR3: CASSLAGTSGGYEQFF

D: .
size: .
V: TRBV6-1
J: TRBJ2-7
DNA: TGTGCCAGCAGTGAAGTCCCGGGACAAGGCTCCTACGAGCAGTACTTC
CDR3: CASSEVPGQGSYEQYF

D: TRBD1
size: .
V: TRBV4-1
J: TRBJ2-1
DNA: TGCGCCAGCAGCCAAGAGACCGGGTACAGTGTAGGGGGCGGGGAGCAGTTCTTC
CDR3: CASSQETGYSVGGGEQFF

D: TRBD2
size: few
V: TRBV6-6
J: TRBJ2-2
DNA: TGTGCCAGCAGAGTAGCGGGGATGAACACCGGGGAGCTGTTTTTT
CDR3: CASRVAGMNTGELFF

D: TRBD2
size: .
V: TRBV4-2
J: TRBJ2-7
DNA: TGTGCCAGCTCCGGGACTAGTACCTACGAGCAGTACTTC
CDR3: CASSGTSTYEQYF

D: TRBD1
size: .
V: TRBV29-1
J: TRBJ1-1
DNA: TGCAGCGTACAGGACAGGGGAGTAAACACTGAAGCTTTCTTT
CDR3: CSVQDRGVNTEAFF

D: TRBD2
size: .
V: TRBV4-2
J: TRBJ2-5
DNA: TGTGCCAGCAGCCAGGATGGACTAGCGGGGGGGGGAGCAGAGACCCAGTACTTC
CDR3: CASSQDGLAGGGAETQYF